The source of this TCR beta chain is a study of blood T cell repertoires in COVID-19. Libraries were prepared by immunoSEQ multiplex PCR; TCRdb keeps only in-frame clonotypes and omits some of them. The table has approximately 250,000 clones, around four fifths seen once; the top ten hold around 6.5%. This CDR3 contains 14 residues. Germline V gene lookup returns CDR1 LNHDA and CDR2 SQIVND (reference sequence). Trimming pared 4 bases from V and 3 bases from J, leaving 10 bases between. This clonotype was obtained from a woman aged 55-75 years with active or convalescent COVID-19. The sample was peripheral blood. The J gene is TRBJ1-3, the V gene TRBV19; tentative D call: TRBD1 (6 bases). The CDR3 DNA sequence: TGTGCCAGTAGTACACAGGGCTTTGGAAACACCATATATTTT. This encodes CASSTQGFGNTIYF.